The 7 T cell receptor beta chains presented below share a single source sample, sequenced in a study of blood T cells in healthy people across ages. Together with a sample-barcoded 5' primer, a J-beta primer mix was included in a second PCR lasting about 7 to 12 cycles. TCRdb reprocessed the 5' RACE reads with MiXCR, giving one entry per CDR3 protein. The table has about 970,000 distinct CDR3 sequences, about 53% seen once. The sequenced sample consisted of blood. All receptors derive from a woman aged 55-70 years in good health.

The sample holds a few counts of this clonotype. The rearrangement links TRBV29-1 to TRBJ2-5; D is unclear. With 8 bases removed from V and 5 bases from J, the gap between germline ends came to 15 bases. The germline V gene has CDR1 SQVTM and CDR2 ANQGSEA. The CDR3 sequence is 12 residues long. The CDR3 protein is CSHTGARETQYF. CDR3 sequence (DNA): TGCAGCCACACCGGCGCGAGGGAGACCCAGTACTTC.

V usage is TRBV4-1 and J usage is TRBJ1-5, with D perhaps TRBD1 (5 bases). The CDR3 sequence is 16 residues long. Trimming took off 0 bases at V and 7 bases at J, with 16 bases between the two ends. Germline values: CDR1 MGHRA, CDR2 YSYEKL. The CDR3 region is CASSQENGRVGQPQHF. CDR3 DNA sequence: TGCGCCAGCAGCCAAGAAAATGGCAGGGTCGGCCAGCCCCAGCATTTT.

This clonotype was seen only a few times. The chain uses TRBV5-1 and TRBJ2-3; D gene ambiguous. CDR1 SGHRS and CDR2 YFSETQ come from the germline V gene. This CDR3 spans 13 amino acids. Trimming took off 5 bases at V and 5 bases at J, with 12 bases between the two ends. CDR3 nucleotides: TGCGCCAGCAGGGACGCCGTGGGAGATACGCAGTATTTT. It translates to CASRDAVGDTQYF. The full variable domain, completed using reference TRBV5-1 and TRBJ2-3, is KAGVTQTPRYLIKTRGQQVTLSCSPISGHRSVSWYQQTPGQGLQFLFEYFSETQRNKGNFPGRFSGRQFSNSRSEMNVSTLELGDSALYLCASRDAVGDTQYFGPGTRLTVL.

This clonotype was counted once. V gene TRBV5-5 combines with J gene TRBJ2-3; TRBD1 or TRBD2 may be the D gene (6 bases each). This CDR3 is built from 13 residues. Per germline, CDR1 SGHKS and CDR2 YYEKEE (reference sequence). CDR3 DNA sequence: TGTGCAGGGGGGAATGCTAGCACAGATACGCAGTATTTT. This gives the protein CAGGNASTDTQYF. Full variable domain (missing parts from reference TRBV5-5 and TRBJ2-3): DAGVTQSPTHLIKTRGQQVTLRCSPISGHKSVSWYQQVLGQGPQFIFQYYEKEERGRGNFPDRFSARQFPNYSSELNVNALLLGDSALYLCAGGNASTDTQYFGPGTRLTVL.

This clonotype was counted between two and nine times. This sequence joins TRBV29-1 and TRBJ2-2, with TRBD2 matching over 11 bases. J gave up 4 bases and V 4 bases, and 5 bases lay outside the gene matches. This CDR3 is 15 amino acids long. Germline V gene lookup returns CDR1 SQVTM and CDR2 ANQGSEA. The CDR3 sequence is CSVVTSGKGTGELFF. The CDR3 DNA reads TGCAGCGTTGTGACTAGCGGGAAAGGCACCGGGGAGCTGTTTTTT.

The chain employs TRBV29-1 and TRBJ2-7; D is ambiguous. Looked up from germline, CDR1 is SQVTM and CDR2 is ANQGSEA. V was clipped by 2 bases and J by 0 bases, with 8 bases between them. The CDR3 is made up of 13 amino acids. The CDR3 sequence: CSVESDGSYEQYF. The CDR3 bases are TGCAGCGTTGAAAGCGACGGCTCCTACGAGCAGTACTTC.

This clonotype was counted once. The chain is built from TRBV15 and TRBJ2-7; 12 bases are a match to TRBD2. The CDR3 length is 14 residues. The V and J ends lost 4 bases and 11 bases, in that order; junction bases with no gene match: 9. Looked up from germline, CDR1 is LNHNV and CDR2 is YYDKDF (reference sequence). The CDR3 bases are TGTGCCACCAGCATCAGACTAGCGGGAGTAGGGGAGTACTTC. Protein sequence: CATSIRLAGVGEYF.